The rows below give T cell receptor beta chains drawn from one sample of a study of shared T cell receptors in the human thymus. TCRdb's table, derived via immunoSEQ multiplex PCR, lists solely in-frame clones and lacks some. The sample records about 380,000 clones, approximately 95% being singletons. The specimen sequenced was thymocytes. These receptors were obtained from a human donor. Each CDR3 is given with its conserved first and last residue. Fields, in order: V gene, D gene, J gene, clone size, CDR3 DNA, CDR3 protein. D genes are given only for firm matches. Clone size is given for some rows only: seen once, a few or many times, or a class if the clone is expanded.

V gene: TRBV2; D gene: NA; J gene: TRBJ1-2; clone size: NA; CDR3 DNA: TGTGCCAGCAGCTCCAATTCGGGGGCGAGCCGGAAATGCTATGGCTACACCTTC; CDR3 protein: CASSSNSGASRKCYGYTF
V gene: TRBV29-1; D gene: NA; J gene: TRBJ2-5; clone size: NA; CDR3 DNA: TGCAGCCACTGGATCCTCGGCCAAGAGACCCAGTACTTC; CDR3 protein: CSHWILGQETQYF
V gene: TRBV29-1; D gene: NA; J gene: TRBJ2-3; clone size: NA; CDR3 DNA: TGCAGCGTTGAGGGTTCCGGAGCAGTATCACGAGGGGCCTACACAGATACGCAGTATTTT; CDR3 protein: CSVEGSGAVSRGAYTDTQYF
V gene: TRBV27; D gene: TRBD2; J gene: TRBJ2-1; clone size: NA; CDR3 DNA: TGTGCCAGCAGTCCAAGGACTAGGTTCAATGAGCAGTTCTTC; CDR3 protein: CASSPRTRFNEQFF
V gene: TRBV28; D gene: NA; J gene: TRBJ2-6; clone size: NA; CDR3 DNA: TGTGCCAGCAGTTTTTGGGCGAAGAGCTCTGGGGCCAACGTCCTGACTTTC; CDR3 protein: CASSFWAKSSGANVLTF
V gene: TRBV7-9; D gene: TRBD2; J gene: TRBJ2-3; clone size: NA; CDR3 DNA: TGTGCCAGCAGCTCGACCGGGAGGGGAGGGTCGGATACGCAGTATTTT; CDR3 protein: CASSSTGRGGSDTQYF
V gene: TRBV27; D gene: NA; J gene: TRBJ2-7; clone size: NA; CDR3 DNA: TGTGCCAGCAGTTATCTCAGGGACCGAGAGCAGTACTTC; CDR3 protein: CASSYLRDREQYF
V gene: TRBV28; D gene: TRBD1; J gene: TRBJ2-7; clone size: NA; CDR3 DNA: TGTGCCAGCAGTTTGTCGGGACAGGAAAGATACGAGCAGTACTTC; CDR3 protein: CASSLSGQERYEQYF
V gene: TRBV4-2; D gene: TRBD2; J gene: TRBJ2-7; clone size: once; CDR3 DNA: TGTGCCAGCAGCGAACCACCCCCAGCGGGAGGGCCACACGAGCAGTACTTC; CDR3 protein: CASSEPPPAGGPHEQYF
V gene: TRBV5-1; D gene: TRBD1; J gene: TRBJ2-3; clone size: NA; CDR3 DNA: TGCGCCAGCAGGCCACCGGGACAGGGGCCGGATACGCAGTATTTT; CDR3 protein: CASRPPGQGPDTQYF
V gene: TRBV28; D gene: NA; J gene: TRBJ1-2; clone size: NA; CDR3 DNA: TGTGCCAGCAGTTTATTCGGGAGTCTGGGCTACACCTTC; CDR3 protein: CASSLFGSLGYTF
V gene: TRBV5-8; D gene: TRBD1; J gene: TRBJ1-1; clone size: NA; CDR3 DNA: TGTGCCAGCAGCAGCGGAGGAGGGGGCGAGAACACTGAAGCTTTCTTT; CDR3 protein: CASSSGGGGENTEAFF
V gene: TRBV28; D gene: NA; J gene: TRBJ2-4; clone size: NA; CDR3 DNA: TGTGCCAGCAGGATACAGGGCCCTAACATTCAGTACTTC; CDR3 protein: CASRIQGPNIQYF
V gene: TRBV4-3; D gene: TRBD2; J gene: TRBJ2-7; clone size: NA; CDR3 DNA: TGCGCCAGCAGCCACTCCTGGGCGGGACTAGCGGCAGGCTCCTACGAGCAGTACTTC; CDR3 protein: CASSHSWAGLAAGSYEQYF
V gene: TRBV28; D gene: NA; J gene: TRBJ1-2; clone size: NA; CDR3 DNA: TGTGCCAGCAGTCTAGTGCATATCGACGGACTCTATGGCTACACCTTC; CDR3 protein: CASSLVHIDGLYGYTF
V gene: TRBV2; D gene: NA; J gene: TRBJ2-7; clone size: few; CDR3 DNA: TGTGCCAGCGGCACACACGAGCAGTACTTC; CDR3 protein: CASGTHEQYF
V gene: TRBV27; D gene: NA; J gene: TRBJ1-1; clone size: NA; CDR3 DNA: TGTGCCAGCAGTTTAAATTTTTCTGGCACTGAAGCTTTCTTT; CDR3 protein: CASSLNFSGTEAFF
V gene: TRBV28; D gene: NA; J gene: TRBJ2-5; clone size: NA; CDR3 DNA: TGTGCCAGACCCCCGCGGCGGGTACAAGAGACCCAGTACTTC; CDR3 protein: CARPPRRVQETQYF
V gene: TRBV5-6; D gene: NA; J gene: TRBJ2-7; clone size: once; CDR3 DNA: TGTGCCAGCAGCTTGGACGGATTCTACGAGCAGTACTTC; CDR3 protein: CASSLDGFYEQYF
V gene: TRBV5-1; D gene: NA; J gene: TRBJ2-7; clone size: NA; CDR3 DNA: TGCGCCAGCAGCTATAGCGAAATCGACCACTACGAGCAGTACTTC; CDR3 protein: CASSYSEIDHYEQYF
V gene: TRBV27; D gene: TRBD2; J gene: TRBJ2-1; clone size: NA; CDR3 DNA: TGTGCCAGCAGTTACCAATACCAAACCGGGACTAGCGGGAGGAACTACAATGAGCAGTTCTTC; CDR3 protein: CASSYQYQTGTSGRNYNEQFF
V gene: TRBV30; D gene: NA; J gene: TRBJ2-7; clone size: NA; CDR3 DNA: TGTGCCTGGAGGGAACTTGGGGGCGAGCAGTACTTC; CDR3 protein: CAWRELGGEQYF
V gene: TRBV5-3; D gene: NA; J gene: TRBJ2-6; clone size: NA; CDR3 DNA: TGTGCCAGAAGCTTGATGGAAAACTCTGGGGCCAACGTCCTGACTTTC; CDR3 protein: CARSLMENSGANVLTF
V gene: TRBV14; D gene: TRBD1; J gene: TRBJ2-7; clone size: NA; CDR3 DNA: TGTGCCAGCAGCCAGGTGACAGGGGCCCTCTTCTACGAGCAGTACTTC; CDR3 protein: CASSQVTGALFYEQYF
V gene: TRBV2; D gene: TRBD2; J gene: TRBJ2-7; clone size: NA; CDR3 DNA: TGTGCCAGCAGTGAAGCGCTTGCGGGAGGTAGATACGAGCAGTACTTC; CDR3 protein: CASSEALAGGRYEQYF
V gene: TRBV18; D gene: NA; J gene: TRBJ2-1; clone size: NA; CDR3 DNA: TGTGCCAGCTCACCCGTTTCACCGCCTCGACCGCACAATGAGCAGTTCTTC; CDR3 protein: CASSPVSPPRPHNEQFF
V gene: TRBV18; D gene: NA; J gene: TRBJ1-5; clone size: once; CDR3 DNA: TGTGCCAGCTCGCAATCCCCCGGGACGCACAATCAGCCCCAGCATTTT; CDR3 protein: CASSQSPGTHNQPQHF
V gene: TRBV13; D gene: NA; J gene: TRBJ2-7; clone size: NA; CDR3 DNA: TGTGCCAGCAGTTGTAATGGGCCGGCGGAACACTACGAGCAGTACTTC; CDR3 protein: CASSCNGPAEHYEQYF
V gene: TRBV4-1; D gene: NA; J gene: TRBJ1-5; clone size: NA; CDR3 DNA: TGCGCCAGCAGCCATTCTTCCTGTCGAAAGCCCCAGCATTTT; CDR3 protein: CASSHSSCRKPQHF
V gene: TRBV6-5; D gene: NA; J gene: TRBJ2-1; clone size: NA; CDR3 DNA: TGTGCCAGCACCCTCTCTGGCGGAAGTTACAATGAGCAGTTCTTC; CDR3 protein: CASTLSGGSYNEQFF
V gene: TRBV29-1; D gene: TRBD1; J gene: TRBJ1-4; clone size: NA; CDR3 DNA: TGCAGCGTTGAAGAGGGGAGAGGGGGCGGACTTAATGAAAAACTGTTTTTT; CDR3 protein: CSVEEGRGGGLNEKLFF
V gene: TRBV27; D gene: TRBD2; J gene: TRBJ2-1; clone size: NA; CDR3 DNA: TGTGCCAGCAGTTCAAGACTAGCGGGTGGCAATGAGCAGTTCTTC; CDR3 protein: CASSSRLAGGNEQFF
V gene: TRBV29-1; D gene: NA; J gene: TRBJ1-2; clone size: NA; CDR3 DNA: TGCAGCGTTGACTTCCAGATCGGGCCCTATGGCTACACCTTC; CDR3 protein: CSVDFQIGPYGYTF
V gene: TRBV30; D gene: NA; J gene: TRBJ1-5; clone size: NA; CDR3 DNA: TGTGCCTGGAGTGGCTTTAGGGGGGCCTATAGCAATCAGCCCCAGCATTTT; CDR3 protein: CAWSGFRGAYSNQPQHF
V gene: TRBV28; D gene: NA; J gene: TRBJ2-7; clone size: NA; CDR3 DNA: TGTGCCAGCAGTGAAGGACTTCCTTGGCGCGAGCAGTACTTC; CDR3 protein: CASSEGLPWREQYF
V gene: TRBV7-2; D gene: NA; J gene: TRBJ1-2; clone size: NA; CDR3 DNA: TGTGCCAGATCCCCAGGCTACACCTTC; CDR3 protein: CARSPGYTF
V gene: TRBV28; D gene: NA; J gene: TRBJ2-7; clone size: NA; CDR3 DNA: TGTGCCAGCAACTCAGTGGGTGAGGGGAACCCCTACGAGCAGTACTTC; CDR3 protein: CASNSVGEGNPYEQYF
V gene: TRBV7-2; D gene: TRBD1; J gene: TRBJ2-1; clone size: NA; CDR3 DNA: TGTGCCAGCAGCTTTACACAGGGGGTAAACAATGAGCAGTTCTTC; CDR3 protein: CASSFTQGVNNEQFF
V gene: TRBV5-1; D gene: NA; J gene: TRBJ2-1; clone size: NA; CDR3 DNA: TGCGCCAGCAGCGATGACCAAATACGGAATGAGCAGTTCTTC; CDR3 protein: CASSDDQIRNEQFF
V gene: TRBV11-2; D gene: NA; J gene: TRBJ2-3; clone size: NA; CDR3 DNA: TGTGCCAGCAGCTTAGTCCCTCGGGACAAAAGCACAGATACGCAGTATTTT; CDR3 protein: CASSLVPRDKSTDTQYF
V gene: TRBV10-2; D gene: NA; J gene: TRBJ2-7; clone size: NA; CDR3 DNA: TGCGCCAGCAGTGAGAAGGGGGGGAATCTCTCCTACGAGCAGTACTTC; CDR3 protein: CASSEKGGNLSYEQYF
V gene: TRBV18; D gene: NA; J gene: TRBJ1-2; clone size: NA; CDR3 DNA: TGTGCCAGCTCACATTCATCACAGTGGAATGGCTACACCTTC; CDR3 protein: CASSHSSQWNGYTF
V gene: TRBV9; D gene: TRBD2; J gene: TRBJ2-1; clone size: NA; CDR3 DNA: TGTGCCAGCAGCGTTACAACTAGCGGGGCACCCAACGCCTACAATGAGCAGTTCTTC; CDR3 protein: CASSVTTSGAPNAYNEQFF
V gene: TRBV18; D gene: NA; J gene: TRBJ2-1; clone size: NA; CDR3 DNA: TGTGCCAGCTCACCACCCGGACGGCGGAGGACTGCCCCTTCTTCCTACAATGAGCAGTTCTTC; CDR3 protein: CASSPPGRRRTAPSSYNEQFF
V gene: TRBV7-2; D gene: NA; J gene: TRBJ1-5; clone size: NA; CDR3 DNA: TGTGCCAGCAGCTCAGAGGGGTCGGGACGGGCCCACAATCAGCCCCAGCATTTT; CDR3 protein: CASSSEGSGRAHNQPQHF
V gene: TRBV4-3; D gene: TRBD1; J gene: TRBJ2-2; clone size: NA; CDR3 DNA: TGCGCCAGCAGCCAAGCCTTACCGGGACAGGGGAGGACCGGGGAGCTGTTTTTT; CDR3 protein: CASSQALPGQGRTGELFF
V gene: TRBV6-1; D gene: NA; J gene: TRBJ2-1; clone size: NA; CDR3 DNA: TGTGCCAGCAGTGAAGGAACAGGGTATGAGCAGTTCTTC; CDR3 protein: CASSEGTGYEQFF
V gene: TRBV28; D gene: TRBD1; J gene: TRBJ1-1; clone size: NA; CDR3 DNA: TGTGCCAGCAGTCCAACCCTTGGGACAGTTATCTGGAACACTGAAGCTTTCTTT; CDR3 protein: CASSPTLGTVIWNTEAFF
V gene: TRBV28; D gene: TRBD1; J gene: TRBJ1-1; clone size: NA; CDR3 DNA: TGTGCCAGCTCCCCAGGACAGGTAGTTCCTCGAGCTTTCTTT; CDR3 protein: CASSPGQVVPRAFF
V gene: TRBV7-9; D gene: NA; J gene: TRBJ1-5; clone size: NA; CDR3 DNA: TGTGCCAGCAGCCAGGACGGGACCTTCAATCAGCCCCAGCATTTT; CDR3 protein: CASSQDGTFNQPQHF
V gene: TRBV2; D gene: NA; J gene: TRBJ2-7; clone size: NA; CDR3 DNA: TGTGCCAGCAGTGGGTTGTCGGGGACCTACGAGCAGTACTTC; CDR3 protein: CASSGLSGTYEQYF
V gene: TRBV28; D gene: TRBD1; J gene: TRBJ2-1; clone size: NA; CDR3 DNA: TGTGCCAGCAGTTTGTCCCGGGACAGGGTAGACTACAATGAGCAGTTCTTC; CDR3 protein: CASSLSRDRVDYNEQFF
V gene: TRBV7-2; D gene: NA; J gene: TRBJ1-2; clone size: NA; CDR3 DNA: TGTGCCAGCAGCTTACCACAGGGCCCCCGGGGCTACACCTTC; CDR3 protein: CASSLPQGPRGYTF
V gene: TRBV19; D gene: NA; J gene: TRBJ2-1; clone size: NA; CDR3 DNA: TGTGCCAGTAGTCCAATCCCCCGCTATTACAATGAGCAGTTCTTC; CDR3 protein: CASSPIPRYYNEQFF
V gene: TRBV28; D gene: TRBD1; J gene: TRBJ2-7; clone size: NA; CDR3 DNA: TGTGCCAGCAGTTCTGGACAGGGGAAGAACGAGCAGTACTTC; CDR3 protein: CASSSGQGKNEQYF
V gene: TRBV7-2; D gene: TRBD1; J gene: TRBJ2-7; clone size: NA; CDR3 DNA: TGTGCCAGCAGCTTAGCCCAGGACAGGGGCTTTACCTACGAGCAGTACTTC; CDR3 protein: CASSLAQDRGFTYEQYF
V gene: TRBV27; D gene: TRBD2; J gene: TRBJ2-7; clone size: NA; CDR3 DNA: TGTGCCAGCAGTCCATTAAAACTAGCGGGAGGGCGCTACGAGCAGTACTTC; CDR3 protein: CASSPLKLAGGRYEQYF